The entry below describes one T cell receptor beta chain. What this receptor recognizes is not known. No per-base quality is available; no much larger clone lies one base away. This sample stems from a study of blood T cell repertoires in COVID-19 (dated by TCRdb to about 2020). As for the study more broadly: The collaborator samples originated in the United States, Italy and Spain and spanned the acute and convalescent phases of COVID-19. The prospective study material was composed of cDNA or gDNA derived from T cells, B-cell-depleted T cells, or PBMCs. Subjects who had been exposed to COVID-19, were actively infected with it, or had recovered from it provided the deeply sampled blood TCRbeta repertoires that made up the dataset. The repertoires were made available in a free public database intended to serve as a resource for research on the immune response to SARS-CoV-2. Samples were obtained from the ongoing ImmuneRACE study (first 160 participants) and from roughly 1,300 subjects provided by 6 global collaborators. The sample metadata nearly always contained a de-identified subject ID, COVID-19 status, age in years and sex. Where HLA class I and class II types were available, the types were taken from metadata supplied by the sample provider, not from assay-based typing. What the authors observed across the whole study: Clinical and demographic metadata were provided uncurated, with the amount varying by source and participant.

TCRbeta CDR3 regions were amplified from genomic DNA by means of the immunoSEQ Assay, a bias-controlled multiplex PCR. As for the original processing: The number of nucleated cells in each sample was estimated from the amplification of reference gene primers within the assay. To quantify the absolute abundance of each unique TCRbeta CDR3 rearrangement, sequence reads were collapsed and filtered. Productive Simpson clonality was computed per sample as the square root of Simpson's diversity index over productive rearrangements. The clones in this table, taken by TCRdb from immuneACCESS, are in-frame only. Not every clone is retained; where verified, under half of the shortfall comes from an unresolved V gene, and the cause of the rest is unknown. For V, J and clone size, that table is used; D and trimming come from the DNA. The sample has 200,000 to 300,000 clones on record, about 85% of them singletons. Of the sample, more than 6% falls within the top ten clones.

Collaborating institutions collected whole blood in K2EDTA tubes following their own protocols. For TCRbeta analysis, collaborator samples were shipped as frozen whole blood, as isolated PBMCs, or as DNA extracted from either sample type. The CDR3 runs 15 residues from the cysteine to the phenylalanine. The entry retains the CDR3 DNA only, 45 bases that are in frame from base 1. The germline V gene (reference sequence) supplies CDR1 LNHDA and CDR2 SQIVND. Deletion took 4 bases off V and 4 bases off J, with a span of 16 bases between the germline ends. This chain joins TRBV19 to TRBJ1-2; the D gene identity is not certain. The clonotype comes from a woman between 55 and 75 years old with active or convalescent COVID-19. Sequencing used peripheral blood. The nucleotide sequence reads TGTGCCAGTAGTACCTCGACGGGAGCCTTCTATGGCTACACCTTC. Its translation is CASSTSTGAFYGYTF.